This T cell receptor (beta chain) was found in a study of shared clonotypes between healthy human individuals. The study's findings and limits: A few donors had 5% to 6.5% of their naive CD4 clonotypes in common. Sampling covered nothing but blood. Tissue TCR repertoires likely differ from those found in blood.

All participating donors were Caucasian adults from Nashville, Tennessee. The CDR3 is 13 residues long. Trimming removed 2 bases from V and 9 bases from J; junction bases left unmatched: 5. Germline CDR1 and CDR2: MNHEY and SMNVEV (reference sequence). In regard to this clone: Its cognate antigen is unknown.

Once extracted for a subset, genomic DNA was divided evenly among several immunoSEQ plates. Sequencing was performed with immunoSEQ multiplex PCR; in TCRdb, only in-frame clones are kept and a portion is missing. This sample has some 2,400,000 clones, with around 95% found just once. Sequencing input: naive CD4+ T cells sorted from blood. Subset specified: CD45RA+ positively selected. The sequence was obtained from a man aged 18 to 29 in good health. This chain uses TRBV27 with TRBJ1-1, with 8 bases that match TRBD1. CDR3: CASSLRTGGKAFF. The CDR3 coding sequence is TGTGCCAGCAGTTTACGCACAGGGGGGAAAGCTTTCTTT.